The 9 T cell receptor beta chains below come from one sample, sequenced in a study of CD4+ T cells in melanoma. This table comes from immunoSEQ multiplex PCR, and its TCRdb copy is limited to in-frame clones, with some not included. The repertoire has about 140,000 clones, around 90% of them found once; the top ten carry less than 2%. The receptor source for this set is a human donor with melanoma.

The chain couples TRBV4-1 to TRBJ1-3, with 8 bases lining up with TRBD1. V was pared by 1 base and J by 7 bases, with 6 bases of the junction left unmatched. The CDR3 covers 15 residues. Germline V CDR1 and CDR2: MGHRA, YSYEKL. The CDR3 bases are TGCGCCAGCAGCCAAGGGACAGGGAATCGGAACACCATATATTTT. This gives the protein CASSQGTGNRNTIYF.

The chain recombines TRBV6-6 with TRBJ2-3; 7 nucleotides align to TRBD1. Trimming removed 5 bases from V and 7 bases from J; junction bases left unmatched: 12. Per the germline V gene, CDR1 is MNHNY and CDR2 is SVGAGI (reference sequence). The CDR3 sequence is 15 residues long. The CDR3 sequence: CASSQKQGRYHTQYF. The CDR3 coding sequence is TGTGCCAGCAGTCAAAAACAGGGGCGATATCATACGCAGTATTTT.

V is TRBV7-6 and J is TRBJ1-4, with no clear D. The V end lost 1 base, the J end lost 8 bases, and 5 bases lay between the germline ends. The CDR3 has 12 residues. CDR1 is SGHVS, CDR2 FNYEAQ, per germline. This CDR3 reads CASSLVSEKLFF. The DNA of the CDR3 is TGTGCCAGCAGCTTAGTGTCGGAAAAACTGTTTTTT.

The sample holds one count of this clone. This chain joins TRBV4-2 and TRBJ1-1; 8 bases line up with TRBD1. Germline CDR1 and CDR2: LGHNA and YNFKEQ. CDR3 size: 15 residues. V lost 5 bases, J lost 0 bases, and 5 bases stayed unmatched. The CDR3 DNA is TGTGCCAGCAGCTTACAGGGGGTCTTGAACACTGAAGCTTTCTTT. Translated: CASSLQGVLNTEAFF.

The chain combines TRBV5-1 with TRBJ1-2, with a weak D call TRBD1 (5 bases). Germline V gene lookup returns CDR1 SGHRS and CDR2 YFSETQ. The V gene lost 5 bases and the J gene lost 4 bases, with 18 bases spanning the gap. The CDR3 is made up of 15 amino acids. This CDR3 reads CASRSGGVRGYGYTF. CDR3 coding DNA: TGCGCCAGCAGGAGTGGAGGGGTTCGGGGCTATGGCTACACCTTC. The full variable domain, completed using reference TRBV5-1 and TRBJ1-2, is KAGVTQTPRYLIKTRGQQVTLSCSPISGHRSVSWYQQTPGQGLQFLFEYFSETQRNKGNFPGRFSGRQFSNSRSEMNVSTLELGDSALYLCASRSGGVRGYGYTFGSGTRLTVV.

The rearrangement uses TRBV10-2 and TRBJ1-1, with D uncertain. Germline CDR1 WSHSY, CDR2 SAAADI. V gave up 0 bases and J gave up 1 base, with 9 bases separating them. The CDR3 contains 15 residues. The CDR3 coding sequence is TGCGCCAGCAGTGAGTCCCTTCGGTCGAACACTGAAGCTTTCTTT. Its translation: CASSESLRSNTEAFF.

The chain is built from TRBV5-5 and TRBJ2-3, with D possibly matching TRBD1 (6 bases). This CDR3 contains 14 residues. Per the germline V gene, CDR1 is SGHKS and CDR2 is YYEKEE (reference sequence). The V gene lost 3 bases and the J gene lost 4 bases, with 12 bases spanning the gap. The CDR3 DNA sequence: TGTGCCAGCAGCTACACAGGGAGCCCAGATACGCAGTATTTT. This encodes CASSYTGSPDTQYF.

V usage is TRBV7-9 and J usage is TRBJ1-2, with no clear D. Trimming left V 5 bases short and J 12 bases short, with 13 bases between. Germline lookup yields CDR1 SEHNR and CDR2 FQNEAQ (reference sequence). This CDR3 has 11 residues. Here the CDR3 reads CASSPRGDDTF. Written as DNA, the CDR3 is TGTGCCAGCAGCCCCCGAGGAGACGACACCTTC.

A few counts support this clone. The chain recombines TRBV7-3 with TRBJ2-5, with 11 bases matching TRBD2. Trimming cost V 5 bases and J 2 bases; bases outside gene matches: 7. The CDR3 totals 16 residues. CDR1 SGHTA and CDR2 FQGTGA come from the germline V gene. CDR3 DNA sequence: TGTGCCAGCAGCCCCGGTGGGACTAGCGGACAAGAGACCCAGTACTTC. It specifies CASSPGGTSGQETQYF.